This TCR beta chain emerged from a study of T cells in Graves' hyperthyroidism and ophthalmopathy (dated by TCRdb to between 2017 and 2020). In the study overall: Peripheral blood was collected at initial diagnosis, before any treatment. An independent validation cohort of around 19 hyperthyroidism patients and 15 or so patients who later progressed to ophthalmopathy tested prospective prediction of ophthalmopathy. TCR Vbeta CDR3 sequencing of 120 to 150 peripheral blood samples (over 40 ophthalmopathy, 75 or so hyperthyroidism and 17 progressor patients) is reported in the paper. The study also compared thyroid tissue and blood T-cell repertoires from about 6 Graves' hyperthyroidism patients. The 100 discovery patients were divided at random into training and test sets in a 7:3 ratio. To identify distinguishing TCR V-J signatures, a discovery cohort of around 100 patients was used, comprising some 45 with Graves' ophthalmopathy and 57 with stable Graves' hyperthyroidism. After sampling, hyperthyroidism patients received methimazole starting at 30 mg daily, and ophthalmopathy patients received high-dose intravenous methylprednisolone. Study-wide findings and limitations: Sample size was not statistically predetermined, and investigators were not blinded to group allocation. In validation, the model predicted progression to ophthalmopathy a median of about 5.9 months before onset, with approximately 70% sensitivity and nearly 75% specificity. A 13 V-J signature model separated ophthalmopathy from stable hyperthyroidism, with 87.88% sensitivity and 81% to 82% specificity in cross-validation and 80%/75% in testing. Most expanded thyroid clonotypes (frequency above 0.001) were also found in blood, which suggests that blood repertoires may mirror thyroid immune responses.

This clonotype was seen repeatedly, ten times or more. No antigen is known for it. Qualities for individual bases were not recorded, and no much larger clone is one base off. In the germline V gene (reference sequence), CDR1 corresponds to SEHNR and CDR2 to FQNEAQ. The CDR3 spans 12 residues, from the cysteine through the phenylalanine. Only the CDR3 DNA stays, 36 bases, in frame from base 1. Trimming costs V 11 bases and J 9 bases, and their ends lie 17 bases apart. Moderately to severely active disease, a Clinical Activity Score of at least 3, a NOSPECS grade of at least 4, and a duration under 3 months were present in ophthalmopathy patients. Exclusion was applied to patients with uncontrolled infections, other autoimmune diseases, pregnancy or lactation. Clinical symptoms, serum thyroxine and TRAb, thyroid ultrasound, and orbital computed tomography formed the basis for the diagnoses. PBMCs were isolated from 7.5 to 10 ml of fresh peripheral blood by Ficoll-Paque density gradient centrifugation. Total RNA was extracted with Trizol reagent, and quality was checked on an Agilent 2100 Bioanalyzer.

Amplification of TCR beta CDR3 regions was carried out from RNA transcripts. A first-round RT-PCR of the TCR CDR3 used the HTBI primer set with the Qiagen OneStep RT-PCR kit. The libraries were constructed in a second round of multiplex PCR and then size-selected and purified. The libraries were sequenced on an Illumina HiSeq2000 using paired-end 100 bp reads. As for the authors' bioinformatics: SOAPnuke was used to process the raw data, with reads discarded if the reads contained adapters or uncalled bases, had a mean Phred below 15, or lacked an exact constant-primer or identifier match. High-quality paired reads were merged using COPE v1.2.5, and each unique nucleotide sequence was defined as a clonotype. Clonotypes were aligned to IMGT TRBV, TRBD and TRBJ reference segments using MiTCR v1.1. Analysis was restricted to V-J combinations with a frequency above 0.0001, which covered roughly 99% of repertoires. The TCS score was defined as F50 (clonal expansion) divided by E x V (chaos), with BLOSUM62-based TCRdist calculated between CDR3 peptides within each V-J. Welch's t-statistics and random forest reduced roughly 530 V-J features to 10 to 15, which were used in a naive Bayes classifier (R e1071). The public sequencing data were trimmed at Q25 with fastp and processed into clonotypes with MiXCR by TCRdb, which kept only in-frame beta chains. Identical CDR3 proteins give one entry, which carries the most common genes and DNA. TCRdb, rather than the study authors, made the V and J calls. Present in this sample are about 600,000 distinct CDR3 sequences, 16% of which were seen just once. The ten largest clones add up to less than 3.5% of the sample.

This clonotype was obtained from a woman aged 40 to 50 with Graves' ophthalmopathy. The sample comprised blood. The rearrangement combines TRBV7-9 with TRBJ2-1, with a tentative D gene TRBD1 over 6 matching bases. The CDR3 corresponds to CAFAQGVGEQFF. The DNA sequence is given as TGTGCCTTCGCACAGGGTGTCGGTGAGCAGTTCTTC.